These 22 T cell receptor beta chains share one sample of origin, sequenced in a study of T cell responses to AZD1222 COVID-19 vaccine. The repertoire was sequenced with immunoSEQ multiplex PCR; TCRdb's copy has only in-frame clones and lacks some. The profile covers approximately 61,000 clones, with around 81% appearing a single time and roughly 25% taken by the ten largest. This specimen consisted of peripheral blood, obtained 28 days after the second AZD1222 dose. These receptor sequences come from an adult who received the AZD1222 COVID-19 vaccine.

This chain uses TRBV5-1 with TRBJ2-3, with D possibly being TRBD2 (7 bases). V lost 3 bases to trimming and J lost 2 bases, with 13 bases between them. Germline V lookup: CDR1 SGHRS, CDR2 YFSETQ. This CDR3 contains 15 residues. This CDR3 is CASSSTGGLTDTQYF. CDR3 nucleotide sequence: TGCGCCAGCAGCTCGACGGGGGGCCTCACAGATACGCAGTATTTT.

This clone was counted once. The chain couples TRBV28 to TRBJ2-1; the D gene is possibly TRBD2 (5 bases). Germline assignment: CDR1 MDHEN and CDR2 SYDVKM. This CDR3 comprises 11 residues. V lost 3 bases to trimming and J lost 10 bases, with 7 bases between them. CDR3 amino acids: CASSLTGEQFF. The CDR3 nucleotides are TGTGCCAGCAGTTTGACGGGGGAGCAGTTCTTC.

The CDR3 sequence is CASSLSGGPIEKLFF. The CDR3 region has the DNA TGTGCCAGCAGTTTATCTGGCGGACCTATTGAAAAACTGTTTTTT. The V and J genes are TRBV27 and TRBJ1-4; no reliable D call. This CDR3 has 15 amino acids. Deletions cut 0 bases from V and 7 bases from J, with 12 bases between. Germline V gene sequence: CDR1 MNHEY, CDR2 SMNVEV (reference sequence).

The CDR3 loop reads CASSFLTGGNEQYF. The DNA for the CDR3 is TGTGCCAGTAGTTTCCTTACAGGGGGCAACGAGCAGTACTTC. The gene calls are TRBV19 and TRBJ2-7, with 9 positions matching TRBD1. The CDR3 extends over 14 amino acids. V shed 5 bases and J 5 bases; nucleotides not matched to a gene: 7. The germline V gene has CDR1 LNHDA and CDR2 SQIVND (reference sequence). The full variable domain, completed using reference TRBV19 and TRBJ2-7, is DGGITQSPKYLFRKEGQNVTLSCEQNLNHDAMYWYRQDPGQGLRLIYYSQIVNDFQKGDIAEGYSVSREKKESFPLTVTSAQKNPTAFYLCASSFLTGGNEQYFGPGTRLTVT.

V usage is TRBV6-5 and J usage is TRBJ2-2, with TRBD1 matching over 8 bases. This CDR3 is 16 amino acids long. Per the germline V gene, CDR1 is MNHEY and CDR2 is SVGAGI. J was trimmed by 4 bases and V by 2 bases; bases with no gene match: 6. Here the CDR3 reads CASSYPRTGITGELFF. In DNA form, the CDR3 reads TGTGCCAGCAGTTACCCAAGGACAGGGATCACCGGGGAGCTGTTTTTT.

The chain has TRBV6-5 and TRBJ1-3; D is unclear. The V gene lost 0 bases and the J gene lost 0 bases, with 9 bases spanning the gap. The CDR3 has 16 amino acids. Germline CDR1 is MNHEY and CDR2 is SVGAGI. As DNA, the CDR3 is TGTGCCAGCAGTTACTCTCGTGCGAGCTCTGGAAACACCATATATTTT. It codes for CASSYSRASSGNTIYF.

This chain uses TRBV27 with TRBJ2-3; TRBD1 matches 7 bases. This CDR3 has 16 residues. The trim removed 3 bases at V and 6 bases at J, leaving 12 bases unmatched. The germline V gene encodes CDR1 MNHEY and CDR2 SMNVEV (reference sequence). CDR3 in DNA: TGTGCCAGCAGTTTGCGACAGGGAATTCGTGGGGATACGCAGTATTTT. Protein sequence: CASSLRQGIRGDTQYF.

This clone was seen just once. The J gene is TRBJ1-1, the V gene TRBV28, with D possibly TRBD1 on 6 matching bases. Trimming took off 2 bases at V and 9 bases at J, with 16 bases between the two ends. The CDR3 length is 14 residues. In germline, CDR1 is MDHEN, CDR2 SYDVKM. DNA for the CDR3: TGTGCCAGCAGTTTACCACGGACAGCTACTCAAGCTTTCTTT. This translates into CASSLPRTATQAFF.

This chain joins TRBV18 and TRBJ1-5, with 7 bases matching TRBD1. From germline, CDR1 is KGHSH and CDR2 LQKENI. The CDR3 length is 14 residues. With 6 bases clipped from V and 1 base from J, the junction kept 3 bases outside the gene matches. CDR3 sequence (DNA): TGTGCCAGCTCCCCAGGGGGGAGCAATCAGCCCCAGCATTTT. Encoded protein: CASSPGGSNQPQHF.

V and J are TRBV4-2 and TRBJ1-1; D not certain. The germline CDR1 and CDR2 sequences are LGHNA and YNFKEQ. CDR3 size: 15 residues. The ends were cut back, 1 base at V and 2 bases at J, with 11 bases in the middle. CDR3 protein: CASSQGSSGNTEAFF. DNA for the CDR3: TGTGCCAGCAGCCAAGGGAGTAGCGGCAACACTGAAGCTTTCTTT.

The CDR3 spells CASSDPGQINSNQPQHF. CDR3 bases: TGTGCCAGCAGTGATCCGGGACAGATCAATAGCAATCAGCCCCAGCATTTT. The genes are TRBV6-1 and TRBJ1-5; TRBD1 agrees at 7 bases. Per the germline V gene, CDR1 is MNHNS and CDR2 is SASEGT. CDR3 length equals 17 residues. Trimming at V came to 3 bases and at J to 0 bases, leaving 8 bases not matched to a gene.

CDR3 region: CASFDWGQASNQPQHF. The CDR3 DNA reads as TGTGCCAGTTTTGATTGGGGACAGGCTAGCAATCAGCCCCAGCATTTT. The chain uses TRBV28 and TRBJ1-5; the match to TRBD1 covers 8 bases. The germline V gene encodes CDR1 MDHEN and CDR2 SYDVKM. This CDR3 is 16 amino acids long. V shed 9 bases and J 0 bases; nucleotides not matched to a gene: 10.

This clone was recorded a few times. The V gene is TRBV15, the J gene TRBJ1-2; 8 bases are a match to TRBD1. Per germline, CDR1 LNHNV and CDR2 YYDKDF (reference sequence). Germline trimming cut 0 bases from V and 8 bases from J; bases unmatched to any gene: 5. CDR3 size: 14 residues. CDR3 in amino acids: CATSRDQGARGYTF. Written as DNA, the CDR3 is TGTGCCACCAGCAGAGACCAGGGGGCGCGGGGCTACACCTTC.

The chain combines TRBV28 with TRBJ2-7, with D maybe TRBD2 (5 bases). V was shortened by 7 bases and J by 0 bases, with 7 bases between the two germline ends. There are 12 residues in the CDR3. Germline lookup yields CDR1 MDHEN and CDR2 SYDVKM. The CDR3 nucleotides read TGTGCCAGCAAGGGAGCCTCCTACGAGCAGTACTTC. Translating gives CASKGASYEQYF.

The V and J genes are TRBV3-1 (or the pseudogene TRBV3-2) and TRBJ1-4, with D perhaps matching TRBD1 (6 bases). CDR1 and CDR2 (germline): LGHDT, YNNKEL (reference sequence). The CDR3 loop spans 14 amino acids. V dropped 6 bases and J dropped 8 bases, with 16 bases sitting between them. Here the CDR3 reads CASRERTEGEKLFF. The CDR3 DNA reads TGTGCCAGCAGGGAACGGACAGAAGGGGAAAAACTGTTTTTT.

The rearrangement uses TRBV28 and TRBJ2-1, with TRBD1 matching over 8 bases. J gave up 5 bases and V 3 bases, and 6 bases lay outside the gene matches. CDR3 length: 15 amino acids. CDR1 is MDHEN and CDR2 is SYDVKM in the germline V gene. The CDR3 sequence: CASSFRGLRNNEQFF. CDR3 nucleotide sequence: TGTGCCAGCAGTTTCAGGGGGCTTCGTAACAATGAGCAGTTCTTC.

The chain carries TRBV6-1 and TRBJ2-7; D call uncertain. Trimming removed 2 bases at V and 0 bases at J, with 14 bases between. The CDR3 sequence is 16 residues long. The germline V gene has CDR1 MNHNS and CDR2 SASEGT. The CDR3 protein is CASSERTARSSYEQYF. As DNA, the CDR3 is TGTGCCAGCAGTGAACGAACCGCCCGAAGCTCCTACGAGCAGTACTTC.

The V call is TRBV5-6, the J call TRBJ2-2; D remains ambiguous. The germline V gene encodes CDR1 SGHDT and CDR2 YYEEEE. The V end lost 1 base, the J end lost 0 bases, and 7 bases lay between the germline ends. The CDR3 is made up of 15 amino acids. CDR3 sequence (DNA): TGTGCCAGCAGCTTGTTCTTGGCGAACACCGGGGAGCTGTTTTTT. Translated, it gives CASSLFLANTGELFF.

The CDR3 nucleotides are TGTGCCAGCAGCCCTCCTAACAGGGGGCTTGGAAACACCATATATTTT. Its translation is CASSPPNRGLGNTIYF. The rearrangement links TRBV7-6 to TRBJ1-3; 9 bases align to TRBD1. With V trimmed by 5 bases and J by 3 bases, 8 bases remained unmatched. CDR1 and CDR2 from the germline V gene are SGHVS and FNYEAQ. This CDR3 has 16 amino acids.

V is TRBV27 and J is TRBJ2-1; the match to TRBD2 covers 14 bases. The CDR3 is 15 residues long. V shed 2 bases, J shed 6 bases, and the junction held 0 bases outside the gene matches. CDR1 is MNHEY and CDR2 is SMNVEV in the germline V gene (reference sequence). CDR3 protein: CASSLGTSGSNEQFF. In DNA, the CDR3 is TGTGCCAGCAGTTTAGGGACTAGCGGGAGCAATGAGCAGTTCTTC.

The CDR3 DNA reads as TGCAGCGTTGTGGGGAGAGGGGGTAATGAAAAACTGTTTTTT. As protein: CSVVGRGGNEKLFF. The chain carries TRBV29-1 and TRBJ1-4, with D possibly being TRBD1 (6 bases). CDR3 length: 14 amino acids. Germline V gives CDR1 SQVTM, CDR2 ANQGSEA. The germline V and J ends were trimmed by 4 bases and 4 bases, with 13 bases remaining between them.

V is TRBV5-1 and J is TRBJ2-2; D uncertain. Trimming cost V 2 bases and J 2 bases, with 10 bases left between them. The CDR3 is 15 residues long. Germline V gives CDR1 SGHRS, CDR2 YFSETQ. CDR3 DNA sequence: TGCGCCAGCAGCTTTCAACGCATTAACACCGGGGAGCTGTTTTTT. Its protein is CASSFQRINTGELFF.